The entry below gives a single TCR beta chain sequence along with its context. This clonotype was seen only a few times. This clone's antigen is unknown. Base quality data are lacking; no much larger clone is found one base away. CDR1 and CDR2 (MNHEY, SVGEGT) derive from the germline V gene. From cysteine to phenylalanine, the CDR3 is 10 amino acids long. The kept DNA is CDR3 alone, 30 bases in frame from the first base. The junction shows trimming of 8 bases on V and 5 bases on J, plus 5 bases between the germline ends. These data are taken from a study of post-analysis software for immune sequencing data (dated by TCRdb to the mid-2010s). In the study overall: Disease courses on record covered relapsing-remitting, secondary progressive and progressive-relapsing multiple sclerosis, though some patients had no subtype annotation. The multiple sclerosis patient repertoires were compared with some twelve previously published healthy control repertoires from donors aged roughly 6 to 25 years. A subset of samples was prepared in parallel using single-end sample barcoding, then pooled and co-amplified after Illumina adapter ligation.

TCR beta repertoires were profiled from peripheral blood of roughly 13 young patients with multiple sclerosis to demonstrate the VDJtools post-analysis software. The multiple sclerosis patients were children and adolescents ranging in age from roughly 6 to 15 years. General study outcomes and caveats: Direct clustering with F measure revealed strong co-clustering of samples prepared in the same batch, which led to a batch-effect correction. Multiple sclerosis patients had significantly lower normalized Chao1 diversity than controls, a result that suggests substantial peripheral T-cell clonal expansion. A handful of TRBV segments, including TRBV5-6, TRBV5-1 and TRBV20-1, were significantly more frequent in patients than controls. The control group was slightly older than the multiple sclerosis patient group.

The protocol used for the library was PCR. TCRdb lists the instrument as Illumina HiSeq 2500. To reduce PCR and sequencing biases, unique molecular identifiers were built into the TCR beta cDNA libraries. Every 1 to 10 million input T cells yielded roughly 0.5 million cDNA molecules, meaning each molecule approximated one T cell. The same protocol used for the earlier healthy control dataset was applied to prepare and sequence the patient libraries. Samples belonging to the same batch were prepared together, multiplexed and sequenced on a shared HiSeq lane. Per the source publication's procedure: Raw barcoded reads were processed with MIGEC, discarding single-read molecular identifier groups before consensus assembly and CDR3 extraction. Clonotype tables were post-analysed with VDJtools, normalizing diversity by down-sampling all datasets to the smallest sample size. In repertoire overlap clustering, CDR3 amino acid sequences, but not nucleotide sequences, were matched to correct batch-related cross-sample contamination. The public reads were reanalyzed by TCRdb: fastp trimming at Q25, MiXCR alignment, in-frame beta chains only. Every CDR3 protein is listed once, alongside the most common genes and DNA of its rows. The V and J calls shown here were made by TCRdb, not taken from the authors' results. Across this sample there are fewer than 550,000 distinct CDR3 sequences, with around a third seen only once. The ten largest clones capture about 6% of the sample.

The receptor chain draws on TRBV6-2 or TRBV6-3 and TRBJ2-3; no D gene call is confident. The source is a girl younger than 18 with multiple sclerosis. The sequenced sample consisted of blood. The CDR3 region reads CASARDTQYF. The DNA reads as follows: TGTGCCAGCGCCAGAGATACGCAGTATTTT.